The next 31 T cell receptor beta chains were all read from a single sample in a study of Graves' ophthalmopathy and Graves' hyperthyroidism. Researchers took RNA transcripts and amplified TCR beta CDR3 regions from them. In the first round, RT-PCR was carried out with HTBI primers, and a multiplex PCR formed the second round. Each CDR3 protein is one row after TCRdb ran MiXCR on the multiplex PCR reads. The table shows roughly 500,000 distinct CDR3 sequences, with around an eighth occurring only once. Material for sequencing was blood. The source is a woman aged 25 to 39 with Graves' ophthalmopathy.

This clonotype was detected many times. The chain links TRBV12-3 or TRBV12-4 to TRBJ2-7; D is possibly TRBD2 (6 bases). This CDR3 comprises 15 residues. Trimming removed 2 bases from V and 1 base from J, with 12 bases in between. CDR3 coding DNA: TGTGCCAGCAGTTTATCCGGCGGGACTTCCTACGAGCAGTACTTC. Translating it yields CASSLSGGTSYEQYF.

The chain joins TRBV5-1 to TRBJ2-7; D may be TRBD1 (6 bases). Per germline, CDR1 SGHRS and CDR2 YFSETQ. V lost 0 bases and J lost 2, with 12 bases in between. This CDR3 is built from 15 residues. CDR3 sequence (DNA): TGCGCCAGCAGCTTGGGACCGACAGGAACCTACGAGCAGTACTTC. This sequence encodes CASSLGPTGTYEQYF.

V and J are TRBV19 and TRBJ1-1; no clear D gene. V was trimmed by 2 bases and J by 3 bases, leaving 10 bases between them. CDR1 is LNHDA, CDR2 SQIVND, per germline (reference sequence). The length of the CDR3 is 14 residues. The CDR3 loop reads CASSIFRADTEAFF. Written as DNA, the CDR3 is TGTGCCAGTAGTATATTTCGCGCCGACACTGAAGCTTTCTTT. Full variable domain (rest looked up from reference TRBV19 and TRBJ1-1): DGGITQSPKYLFRKEGQNVTLSCEQNLNHDAMYWYRQDPGQGLRLIYYSQIVNDFQKGDIAEGYSVSREKKESFPLTVTSAQKNPTAFYLCASSIFRADTEAFFGQGTRLTVV.

This clonotype has just a few counts. The chain uses TRBV12-3 or TRBV12-4 and TRBJ2-7; 10 bases match TRBD2. The ends lost 1 base at V and 0 bases at J; junction bases unmatched: 3. The CDR3 covers 16 residues. The CDR3: CASSLGRTSGSYEQYF. DNA of the CDR3: TGTGCCAGCAGTTTAGGAAGGACTAGCGGCTCCTACGAGCAGTACTTC.

There are many counts of this clonotype. The rearrangement uses TRBV15 and TRBJ2-5, with TRBD1 matching over 7 bases. Germline assignment: CDR1 LNHNV and CDR2 YYDKDF (reference sequence). V was clipped by 0 bases and J by 5 bases; unmatched bases: 6. The CDR3 is 15 residues long. The CDR3 protein is CATSRDRDRDETQYF. In nucleotides, the CDR3 is TGTGCCACCAGCAGAGATCGTGACAGGGACGAGACCCAGTACTTC.

In the case of this clonotype: One base away lies a much larger clone, so this may be a sequencing read error. This rearrangement joins TRBV30 to TRBJ1-2; no clear D gene. The CDR3 is made up of 13 amino acids. Germline values: CDR1 GTSNPN, CDR2 SVGIG (reference sequence). CDR3 loop: CVWSGDAGMGYTF. CDR3 DNA: TGTGTCTGGAGTGGGGATGCCGGGATGGGCTACACCTTC.

This clonotype was detected ten times or more. The CDR3 is CASSTSGIAEQYF. The CDR3 bases are TGTGCCAGCAGTACTAGCGGGATAGCCGAGCAGTACTTC. The chain is built from TRBV12-3 or TRBV12-4 and TRBJ2-7, with TRBD2 matching over 10 bases. The V segment lost 5 bases and the J segment 6 bases; nucleotides outside the gene matches: 4. The CDR3 has 13 residues.

This clonotype occurred many times. This sequence joins TRBV24-1 and TRBJ2-6; no reliable D call. V dropped 4 bases and J dropped 4 bases, with 10 bases sitting between them. CDR1 and CDR2 from the germline V gene are KGHDR and SFDVKD. This CDR3 spans 15 amino acids. The CDR3 protein is CATSDPGRGANVLTF. Written as DNA, the CDR3 is TGTGCCACCAGTGACCCCGGACGCGGGGCCAACGTCCTGACTTTC.

The chain uses TRBV2 and TRBJ2-7; perhaps TRBD2 as D (5 bases). Germline CDR1 reads SNHLY; CDR2 reads FYNNEI. CDR3 length equals 13 residues. Trimming removed 10 bases at V and 3 bases at J, with 16 bases between. This CDR3 is CATRGGLGYEQYF. CDR3 nucleotide sequence: TGTGCCACCCGAGGCGGGCTTGGCTACGAGCAGTACTTC.

Many counts were recorded for this clonotype. The rearrangement links TRBV11-2 to TRBJ1-1; a weak D match, TRBD1 (5 bases). Between the trimmed V and J ends, which lost 5 bases and 2 bases, there was a span of 12 bases. Per germline, CDR1 SGHAT and CDR2 FQNNGV. CDR3 size: 14 residues. The CDR3 here is CASSPGPFNTEAFF. The CDR3 DNA sequence: TGTGCCAGCAGCCCGGGACCTTTTAACACTGAAGCTTTCTTT.

This clonotype was counted ten times or more. The chain has TRBV13 and TRBJ1-1; D is undetermined. This CDR3 has 16 residues. V was shortened by 4 bases and J by 1 base, with 16 bases between the two germline ends. Germline V CDR1 and CDR2: PRHDT, FYEKMQ (reference sequence). DNA for the CDR3: TGTGCCAGCAGCTCCTCCACACCGAACGGGAACACTGAAGCTTTCTTT. This sequence encodes CASSSSTPNGNTEAFF.

Ten or more counts support this clonotype. The junction differs from germline at one of its ends, possibly a read error. As DNA, the CDR3 is TGTGCCAGCAGCTCGACAGTTGCCAAAAACATTAAGTACTTC. As protein: CASSSTVAKNIKYF. This chain links TRBV7-9 with TRBJ2-4; D is perhaps TRBD1 (5 bases). Germline CDR1 is SEHNR and CDR2 is FQNEAQ (reference sequence). The CDR3 totals 14 residues.

This clonotype was counted many times. The chain couples TRBV29-1 to TRBJ2-6; 10 positions match TRBD2. Germline CDR1 and CDR2: SQVTM and ANQGSEA. J lost 2 bases, V lost 0 bases, and 10 bases had no gene match. The CDR3 runs to 19 residues. For the CDR3, the DNA is TGCAGCGTTGAAGATCTGCCTAGCGGGAGTACGGCTGGGGCCAACGTCCTGACTTTC. Protein product: CSVEDLPSGSTAGANVLTF.

This clonotype was counted at least ten times. V is TRBV7-8 and J is TRBJ2-2; 9 bases map to TRBD2. CDR1 and CDR2 from the germline V gene are SGHVS and FQNEAQ. V dropped 5 bases and J dropped 4; count of bases not matched to a gene: 2. The CDR3 has 14 amino acids. The CDR3 DNA sequence: TGTGCCAGCAGCCCTAGCGGGACCACCGGGGAGCTGTTTTTT. Translating gives CASSPSGTTGELFF.

This clonotype has a count of ten or more. The genes are TRBV6-2 or TRBV6-3 and TRBJ2-2, with 7 bases matching TRBD1. The CDR3 extends over 18 amino acids. Germline loops: CDR1 MNHEY, CDR2 SVGEGT. V lost 4 bases and J lost 0; bases outside the gene matches: 11. The CDR3 protein is CASSSPGTVTTNTGELFF. The CDR3 coding sequence is TGTGCCAGCAGTTCTCCCGGGACAGTGACCACGAACACCGGGGAGCTGTTTTTT.

This clonotype occurred a few times. The chain couples TRBV5-4 to TRBJ2-5, with D perhaps being TRBD1 or TRBD2 (5 bases each). CDR1 SGHNT and CDR2 YYREEE come from the germline V gene (reference sequence). This CDR3 is built from 15 residues. The ends were cut back, 3 bases at V and 1 base at J, with 13 bases in the middle. As DNA, the CDR3 is TGTGCCAGCAGCTGGGGCACGGGGAGCCAAGAGACCCAGTACTTC. Translating gives CASSWGTGSQETQYF. The variable domain in full, with the rest retrieved from reference TRBV5-4 and TRBJ2-5, is ETGVTQSPTHLIKTRGQQVTLRCSSQSGHNTVSWYQQALGQGPQFIFQYYREEENGRGNFPPRFSGLQFPNYSSELNVNALELDDSALYLCASSWGTGSQETQYFGPGTRLLVL.

This clonotype showed up many times. The rearrangement joins TRBV12-3 or TRBV12-4 to TRBJ1-2; D is unresolved. The CDR3 is 12 residues long. V lost 5 bases, J lost 7 bases, and 11 bases lay in between. CDR3 DNA: TGTGCCAGCAGTCAGACGGCGGTTGGCTACACCTTC. It codes for CASSQTAVGYTF.

There are a few counts of this clonotype. The J gene is TRBJ2-7, the V gene TRBV7-8; no reliable D call. The CDR3 runs 13 residues. The ends were cut back, 2 bases at V and 6 bases at J, with 11 bases in the middle. Germline lookup yields CDR1 SGHVS and CDR2 FQNEAQ. CDR3 loop: CASSLTPHLEQYF. CDR3 sequence (DNA): TGTGCCAGCAGCTTAACGCCTCACCTCGAGCAGTACTTC.

The rearrangement joins TRBV4-2 to TRBJ2-5; 7 bases are shared with TRBD2. The CDR3 has 18 amino acids. Germline assignment: CDR1 LGHNA and CDR2 YNFKEQ. V shed 0 bases and J 8 bases; nucleotides not matched to a gene: 18. The CDR3 bases are TGTGCCAGCAGCCAAGACCCCTTCGGGGGGAGTTCCAAGAGAACCCAGTACTTC. Translation: CASSQDPFGGSSKRTQYF.

This clonotype was detected a few times. CDR3 amino acids: CASSMDGRLAQPQHF. The CDR3 DNA reads TGTGCCAGTAGTATGGATGGCAGGTTGGCTCAGCCCCAGCATTTT. This chain joins TRBV19 and TRBJ1-5; D gene uncertain. V lost 3 bases and J 6 bases, leaving 15 bases between the germline ends. The length of the CDR3 is 15 residues. CDR1 LNHDA and CDR2 SQIVND come from the germline V gene (reference sequence).

There are many counts of this clonotype. The CDR3 spells CAWSEILAGGGELFF. DNA of the CDR3: TGTGCCTGGAGTGAGATCCTAGCGGGCGGCGGGGAGCTGTTTTTT. The chain is built from TRBV30 and TRBJ2-2; TRBD2 matches at 8 bases. CDR3 length: 15 residues. Trimming cost V 1 base and J 7 bases; bases outside gene matches: 8. CDR1 and CDR2 (germline): GTSNPN, SVGIG (reference sequence).

Of note for this clonotype: One end of the junction does not line up with germline, which may come from a read error. The rearrangement joins TRBV24-1 to TRBJ1-2; D remains ambiguous. Germline V CDR1 and CDR2: KGHDR, SFDVKD. The CDR3 runs 14 residues. CDR3 bases: TGTGCCACCAGTTTACCGGTACAGACCTATGGTTACACCTTC. Translation: CATSLPVQTYGYTF.

This clonotype was seen ten or more times. The chain carries TRBV28 and TRBJ2-5, with TRBD1 matching over 10 bases. From germline, CDR1 is MDHEN and CDR2 SYDVKM. V dropped 2 bases and J dropped 3; count of bases not matched to a gene: 6. CDR3 length: 16 residues. CDR3 amino acids: CASSLTGTGEEETQYF. CDR3 DNA: TGTGCCAGCAGTTTAACCGGGACAGGGGAGGAAGAGACCCAGTACTTC.

This clonotype was counted ten times or more. The chain is built from TRBV7-2 and TRBJ1-3; D gene unclear. This CDR3 is built from 15 residues. V lost 5 bases and J 0 bases, leaving 11 bases between the germline ends. Germline V gene data show CDR1 as SGHTA and CDR2 as FQGNSA. Written as DNA, the CDR3 is TGTGCCAGCAGCCCACTCCCGTACTCTGGAAACACCATATATTTT. Residues: CASSPLPYSGNTIYF.

This clonotype came up many times. The V call is TRBV20-1, the J call TRBJ1-6; TRBD1 might be the D (5 bases). V was cut by 0 bases and J by 9 bases, with 12 bases left in between. The CDR3 has 14 amino acids. Germline CDR1 DFQATT, CDR2 SNEGSKA (reference sequence). The CDR3 protein is CSAREGRVGSPLHF. The CDR3 coding sequence is TGCAGTGCTAGAGAGGGCAGGGTCGGTTCACCCCTCCACTTT.

V is TRBV11-1 and J is TRBJ1-1, with TRBD1 as a possible D gene (5 bases). The ends were cut back, 4 bases at V and 14 bases at J, with 23 bases in the middle. Germline V gene data show CDR1 as SGHAT and CDR2 as FQDESV (reference sequence). The CDR3 spans 14 residues. Here the CDR3 DNA reads TGTGCCAGCAGCTCCCGGACCGGAAACTCGGGGCTGTTCTTT. Protein product: CASSSRTGNSGLFF.

This clonotype was seen ten or more times. The chain links TRBV7-8 to TRBJ1-6, with D unresolved. The CDR3 has 15 amino acids. Trimming stripped 0 bases from V and 6 bases from J, with 9 bases between. Germline V gene lookup returns CDR1 SGHVS and CDR2 FQNEAQ. In DNA, the CDR3 is TGTGCCAGCAGCTTAGCGAGGGCCGTTAATTCACCCCTCCACTTT. Translation gives CASSLARAVNSPLHF.

This clonotype was seen ten or more times. The J gene is TRBJ2-7, the V gene TRBV27; 8 bases are shared with TRBD2. CDR3 length: 16 amino acids. Germline CDR1 MNHEY, CDR2 SMNVEV (reference sequence). With 3 bases clipped from V and 5 bases from J, the junction kept 12 bases outside the gene matches. CDR3 coding DNA: TGTGCCAGCAGTTTCCCCCCAGGGACTAGTATCCACGAGCAGTACTTC. Amino acids: CASSFPPGTSIHEQYF.

In its sample, this clonotype was seen many times. The V gene is TRBV20-1, the J gene TRBJ1-5; maybe TRBD1 (6 bases). Trimming cost V 1 base and J 2 bases, with 12 bases left between them. This CDR3 is 15 amino acids long. CDR1 and CDR2 from the germline V gene are DFQATT and SNEGSKA (reference sequence). For the CDR3, the DNA is TGCAGTGCTAGAGTGGGGGCAAACGGCAATCAGCCCCAGCATTTT. Protein sequence: CSARVGANGNQPQHF.

This clonotype was seen ten or more times. The chain combines TRBV11-1 with TRBJ1-1; D is possibly TRBD1 (6 bases). The CDR3 consists of 19 residues. Looked up from germline, CDR1 is SGHAT and CDR2 is FQDESV (reference sequence). V was cut by 5 bases and J by 1 base, with 26 bases left in between. CDR3 in amino acids: CASSRSPTVGGRRNTEAFF. CDR3 in DNA: TGTGCCAGCAGCCGCTCCCCGACCGTCGGGGGCCGACGGAACACTGAAGCTTTCTTT.

The J gene is TRBJ2-7, the V gene TRBV2; tentatively, D is TRBD1 (6 bases). The germline V and J ends were trimmed by 7 bases and 3 bases, with 25 bases remaining between them. This CDR3 is 17 amino acids long. Germline V lookup: CDR1 SNHLY, CDR2 FYNNEI. CDR3 sequence: CASIRQEAELIIYEQYF. CDR3 DNA: TGTGCCAGCATTCGACAGGAGGCTGAACTGATAATCTACGAGCAGTACTTC.